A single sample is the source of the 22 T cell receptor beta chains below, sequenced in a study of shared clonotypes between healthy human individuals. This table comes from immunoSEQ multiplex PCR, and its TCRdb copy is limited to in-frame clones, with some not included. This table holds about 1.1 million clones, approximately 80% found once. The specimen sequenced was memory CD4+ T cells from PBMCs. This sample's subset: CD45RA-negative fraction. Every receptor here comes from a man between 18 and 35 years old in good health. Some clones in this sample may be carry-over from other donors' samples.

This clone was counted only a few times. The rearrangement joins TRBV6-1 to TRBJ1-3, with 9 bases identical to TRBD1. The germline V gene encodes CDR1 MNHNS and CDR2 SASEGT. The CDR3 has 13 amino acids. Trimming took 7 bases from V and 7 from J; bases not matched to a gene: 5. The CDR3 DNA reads TGTGCCAGCACTATAGACAGGGGGAACACCATATATTTT. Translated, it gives CASTIDRGNTIYF.

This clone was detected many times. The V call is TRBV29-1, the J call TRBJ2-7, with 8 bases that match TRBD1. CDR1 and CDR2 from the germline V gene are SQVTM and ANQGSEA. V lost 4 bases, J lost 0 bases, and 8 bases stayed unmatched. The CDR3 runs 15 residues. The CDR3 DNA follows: TGCAGCGTTGCACACAGGGGGATAAGCTCCTACGAGCAGTACTTC. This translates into CSVAHRGISSYEQYF.

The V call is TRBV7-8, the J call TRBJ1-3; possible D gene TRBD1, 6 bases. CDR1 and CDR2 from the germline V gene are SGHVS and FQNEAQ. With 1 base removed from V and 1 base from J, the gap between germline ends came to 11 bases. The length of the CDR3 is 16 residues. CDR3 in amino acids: CASSLDRARSGNTIYF. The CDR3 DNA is TGTGCCAGCAGCTTAGACAGGGCGCGTTCTGGAAACACCATATATTTT.

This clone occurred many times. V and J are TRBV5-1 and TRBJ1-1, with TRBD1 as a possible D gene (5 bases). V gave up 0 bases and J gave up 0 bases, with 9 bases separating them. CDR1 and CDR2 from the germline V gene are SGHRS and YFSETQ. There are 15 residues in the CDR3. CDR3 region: CASSLGGQMNTEAFF. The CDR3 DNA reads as TGCGCCAGCAGCTTGGGGGGCCAGATGAACACTGAAGCTTTCTTT. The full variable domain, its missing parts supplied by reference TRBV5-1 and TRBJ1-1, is KAGVTQTPRYLIKTRGQQVTLSCSPISGHRSVSWYQQTPGQGLQFLFEYFSETQRNKGNFPGRFSGRQFSNSRSEMNVSTLELGDSALYLCASSLGGQMNTEAFFGQGTRLTVV.

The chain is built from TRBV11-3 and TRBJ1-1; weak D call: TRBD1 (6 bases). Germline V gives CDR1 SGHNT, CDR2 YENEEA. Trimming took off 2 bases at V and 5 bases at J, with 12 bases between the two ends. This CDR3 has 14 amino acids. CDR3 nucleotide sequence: TGTGCCAGCAGCTTAAGGGGGGGAGATACTGAAGCTTTCTTT. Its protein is CASSLRGGDTEAFF. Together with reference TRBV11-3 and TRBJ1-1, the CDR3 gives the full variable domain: EAGVVQSPRYKIIEKKQPVAFWCNPISGHNTLYWYLQNLGQGPELLIRYENEEAVDDSQLPKDRFSAERLKGVDSTLKIQPAELGDSAVYLCASSLRGGDTEAFFGQGTRLTVV.

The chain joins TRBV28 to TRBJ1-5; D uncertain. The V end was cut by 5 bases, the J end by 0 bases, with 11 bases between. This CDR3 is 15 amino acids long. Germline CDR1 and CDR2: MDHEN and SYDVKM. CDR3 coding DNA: TGTGCCAGCAGTACGAGGGTTTATAGCAATCAGCCCCAGCATTTT. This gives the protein CASSTRVYSNQPQHF.

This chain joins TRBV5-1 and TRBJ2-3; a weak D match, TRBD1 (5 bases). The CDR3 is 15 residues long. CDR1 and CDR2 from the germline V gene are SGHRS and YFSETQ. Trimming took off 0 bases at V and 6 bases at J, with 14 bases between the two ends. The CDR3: CASSLEGRSWDTQYF. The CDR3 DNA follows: TGCGCCAGCAGCTTGGAGGGGCGGAGCTGGGATACGCAGTATTTT.

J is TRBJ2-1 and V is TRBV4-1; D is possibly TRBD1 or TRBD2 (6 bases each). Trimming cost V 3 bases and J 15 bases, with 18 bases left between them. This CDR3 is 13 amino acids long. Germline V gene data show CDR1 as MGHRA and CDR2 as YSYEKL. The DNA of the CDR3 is TGCGCCAGCAGCCAGCTTGGGGGGACAACGCGGTTCTTC. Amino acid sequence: CASSQLGGTTRFF.

The CDR3 coding sequence is TGTGCCAGCGCACCATACCGACAGGGTGGAACTGAAGCTTTCTTT. This sequence encodes CASAPYRQGGTEAFF. The rearrangement links TRBV2 to TRBJ1-1; 7 bases match TRBD1. Germline V CDR1 and CDR2: SNHLY, FYNNEI. Losses at the gene ends were 8 bases for V and 5 bases for J; bases not matched to a gene: 14. This CDR3 region has 15 residues.

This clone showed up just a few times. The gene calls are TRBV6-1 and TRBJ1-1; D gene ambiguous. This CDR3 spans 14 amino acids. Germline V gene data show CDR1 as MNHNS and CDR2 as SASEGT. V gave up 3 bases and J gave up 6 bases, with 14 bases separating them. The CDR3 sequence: CASSEARGGPEAFF. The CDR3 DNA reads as TGTGCCAGCAGTGAGGCGCGGGGAGGACCTGAAGCTTTCTTT.

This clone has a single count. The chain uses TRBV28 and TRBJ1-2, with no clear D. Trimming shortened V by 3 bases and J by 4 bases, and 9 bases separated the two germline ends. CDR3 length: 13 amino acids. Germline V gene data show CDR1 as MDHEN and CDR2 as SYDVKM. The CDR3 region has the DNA TGTGCCAGCAGTTTCCGGGCCCTCTATGGCTACACCTTC. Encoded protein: CASSFRALYGYTF.

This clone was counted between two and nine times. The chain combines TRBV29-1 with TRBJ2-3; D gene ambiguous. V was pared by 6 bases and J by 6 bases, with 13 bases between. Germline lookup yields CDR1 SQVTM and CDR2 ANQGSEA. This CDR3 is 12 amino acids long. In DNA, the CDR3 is TGCAGCGTCGCGCTCCCCGGCGATACGCAGTATTTT. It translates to CSVALPGDTQYF.

The CDR3 bases are TGCGCCAGCAGCTCGCAGGGACGTCTCATGAACACTGAAGCTTTCTTT. Amino acid sequence: CASSSQGRLMNTEAFF. The rearrangement uses TRBV5-1 and TRBJ1-1; D is perhaps TRBD1 (5 bases). The CDR3 consists of 16 residues. Germline CDR1 SGHRS, CDR2 YFSETQ. With 3 bases removed from V and 0 bases from J, the gap between germline ends came to 15 bases. Based on the CDR3 plus reference TRBV5-1 and TRBJ1-1, the full variable domain is KAGVTQTPRYLIKTRGQQVTLSCSPISGHRSVSWYQQTPGQGLQFLFEYFSETQRNKGNFPGRFSGRQFSNSRSEMNVSTLELGDSALYLCASSSQGRLMNTEAFFGQGTRLTVV.

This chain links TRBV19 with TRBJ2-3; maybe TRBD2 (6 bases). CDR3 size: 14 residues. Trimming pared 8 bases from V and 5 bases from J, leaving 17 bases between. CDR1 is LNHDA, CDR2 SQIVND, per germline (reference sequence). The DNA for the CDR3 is TGTGCCAGTCTTGGAGGACCCGGGGGAGATACGCAGTATTTT. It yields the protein CASLGGPGGDTQYF.

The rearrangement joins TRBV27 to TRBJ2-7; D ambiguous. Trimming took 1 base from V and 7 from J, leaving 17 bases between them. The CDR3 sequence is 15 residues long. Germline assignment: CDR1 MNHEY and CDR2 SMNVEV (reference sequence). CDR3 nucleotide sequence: TGTGCCAGCAGTTTATTAGGCAGGCCCACCTTTGAGCAGTACTTC. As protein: CASSLLGRPTFEQYF.

The CDR3 here is CASSEQGPAGTGELFF. The DNA of the CDR3 is TGTGCCAGCAGCGAGCAAGGACCGGCGGGCACCGGGGAGCTGTTTTTT. The genes are TRBV7-7 and TRBJ2-2; a weak D match, TRBD2 (5 bases). This CDR3 region has 16 residues. Germline-derived CDR1 and CDR2 are SSHAT and FNYEAQ (reference sequence). Trimming took off 5 bases at V and 4 bases at J, with 17 bases between the two ends.

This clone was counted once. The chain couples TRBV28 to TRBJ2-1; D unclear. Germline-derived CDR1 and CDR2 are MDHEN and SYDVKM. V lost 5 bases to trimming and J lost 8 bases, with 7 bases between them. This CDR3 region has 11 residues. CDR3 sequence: CASSPHHEQFF. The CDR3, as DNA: TGTGCCAGCAGTCCCCATCATGAGCAGTTCTTC.

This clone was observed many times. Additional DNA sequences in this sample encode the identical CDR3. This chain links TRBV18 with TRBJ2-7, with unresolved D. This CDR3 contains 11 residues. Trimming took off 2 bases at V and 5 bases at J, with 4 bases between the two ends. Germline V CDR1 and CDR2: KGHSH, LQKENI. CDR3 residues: CASSPENEQYF. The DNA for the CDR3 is TGTGCCAGCTCACCAGAAAACGAGCAGTACTTC.

The CDR3 reads CASSLVPSGRTYEQYF. Here the CDR3 DNA reads TGCGCCAGCAGCTTGGTGCCTAGCGGTAGGACCTACGAGCAGTACTTC. The gene calls are TRBV5-1 and TRBJ2-7, with 7 nucleotides matching TRBD2. From germline, CDR1 is SGHRS and CDR2 YFSETQ. The CDR3 is made up of 16 amino acids. Unmatched junction bases numbered 8, after V lost 0 bases and J lost 2 bases.

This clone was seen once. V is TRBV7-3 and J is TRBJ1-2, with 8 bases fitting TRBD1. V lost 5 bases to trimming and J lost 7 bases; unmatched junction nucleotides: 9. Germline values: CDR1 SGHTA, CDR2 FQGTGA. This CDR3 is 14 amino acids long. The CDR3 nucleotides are TGTGCCAGCAGCCAACAGGGGGTATCGGGTGGCTACACCTTC. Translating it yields CASSQQGVSGGYTF. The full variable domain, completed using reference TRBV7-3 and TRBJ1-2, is GAGVSQTPSNKVTEKGKYVELRCDPISGHTALYWYRQSLGQGPEFLIYFQGTGAADDSGLPNDRFFAVRPEGSVSTLKIQRTERGDSAVYLCASSQQGVSGGYTFGSGTRLTVV.

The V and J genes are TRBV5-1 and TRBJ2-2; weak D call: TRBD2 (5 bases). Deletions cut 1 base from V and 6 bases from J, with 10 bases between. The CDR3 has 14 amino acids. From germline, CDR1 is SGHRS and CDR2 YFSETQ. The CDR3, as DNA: TGCGCCAGCAGCTTGACTAGTGAGGCCGGGGAGCTGTTTTTT. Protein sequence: CASSLTSEAGELFF.

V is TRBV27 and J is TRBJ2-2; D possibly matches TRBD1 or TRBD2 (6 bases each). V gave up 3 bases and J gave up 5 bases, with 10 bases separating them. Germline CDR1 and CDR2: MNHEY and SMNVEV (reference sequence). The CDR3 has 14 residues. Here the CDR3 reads CASSFLGGTGELFF. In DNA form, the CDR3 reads TGTGCCAGCAGTTTTTTAGGGGGGACCGGGGAGCTGTTTTTT.